What follows are 6 T cell receptor beta chains derived from one specimen sequenced in a study of cytomegalovirus exposure and HLA in healthy donors. Profiled with immunoSEQ multiplex PCR; TCRdb holds only in-frame clones, not every one. The sample comprises about 150,000 clones, 86% of which are singletons, and about 22% rests with the top ten. What was sequenced was PBMCs. The origin of the receptors is a man in his late teens or twenties in good health and CMV-seropositive.

This chain joins TRBV29-1 and TRBJ2-1; 9 bases agree with TRBD2. The CDR3 has 15 residues. The germline gives CDR1 SQVTM, CDR2 ANQGSEA. V lost 4 bases to trimming and J lost 6 bases; unmatched junction nucleotides: 10. The CDR3, as DNA: TGCAGCGTTGGGGCCGGGACTAGCCTCAGCAATGAGCAGTTCTTC. Its protein product is CSVGAGTSLSNEQFF.

V usage is TRBV9 and J usage is TRBJ1-4, with D unresolved. Germline CDR1 reads SGDLS; CDR2 reads YYNGEE. V lost 3 bases and J 2 bases, leaving 11 bases between the germline ends. The CDR3 has 15 residues. The CDR3 bases are TGTGCCAGCAGCGCCGGAGGTGTTACTAATGAAAAACTGTTTTTT. Protein sequence: CASSAGGVTNEKLFF.

The rearrangement joins TRBV2 to TRBJ2-7, with TRBD1 identical over 9 bases. The CDR3 loop spans 16 amino acids. The germline V gene has CDR1 SNHLY and CDR2 FYNNEI. Losses at the gene ends were 7 bases for V and 3 bases for J; bases not matched to a gene: 13. The CDR3 DNA follows: TGTGCCAGCACCCCCCCGTCGGGACAGGGACACTACGAGCAGTACTTC. It translates to CASTPPSGQGHYEQYF.

The V call is TRBV5-4, the J call TRBJ2-7; TRBD2 matches 11 bases. The V gene's germline CDR1 is SGHNT and CDR2 YYREEE (reference sequence). This CDR3 has 13 amino acids. Trimming at V came to 4 bases and at J to 6 bases, leaving 3 bases not matched to a gene. The chain's CDR3 is CASSPGLAGEQYF. The CDR3 DNA follows: TGTGCCAGCAGCCCTGGACTAGCGGGCGAGCAGTACTTC.

The chain employs TRBV19 and TRBJ2-7, with 9 bases aligning to TRBD1. There are 13 residues in the CDR3. V dropped 6 bases and J dropped 4; count of bases not matched to a gene: 4. Germline V gives CDR1 LNHDA, CDR2 SQIVND (reference sequence). The CDR3 loop is CASRADRGYEQYF. CDR3 nucleotide sequence: TGTGCCAGTAGGGCGGACAGGGGTTACGAGCAGTACTTC.

This clone was found once. The chain couples TRBV29-1 to TRBJ1-1; no clear D gene. This CDR3 has 13 amino acids. Trimming took 6 bases from V and 1 from J, leaving 12 bases between them. CDR1 SQVTM and CDR2 ANQGSEA come from the germline V gene. The CDR3 here is CSVEGLGNTEAFF. CDR3 in DNA: TGCAGCGTAGAGGGTTTGGGGAACACTGAAGCTTTCTTT.